The rows below give T cell receptor beta chains drawn from one sample of a study of blood T cell repertoires in COVID-19. The data were produced by immunoSEQ multiplex PCR, yet TCRdb's version contains in-frame clones alone and is incomplete. The data contain about 250,000 clones, over 85% of them seen just once; the ten biggest clones take up almost 4%. The specimen sequenced was PBMCs or T cells enriched from blood (not recorded which). Receptors originate from a woman aged 25-40 years with acute COVID-19. Each CDR3 is given with its conserved first and last residue. A D gene is named only where the DNA matches it firmly. A clone size is listed for some rows: how often the clone was seen (once, few, many), or a class if it is expanded.

d_call	v_call	j_call	clone_size	cdr3_nt	cdr3_aa
.	TRBV5-1	TRBJ1-6	.	TGCGCCAGCAGCCCTGGCTTAGGGCAGGGGAATTCACCCCTCCACTTT	CASSPGLGQGNSPLHF
.	TRBV5-5	TRBJ1-6	.	TGTGCCAGCAGCCGGACAGAGTATAATTCACCCCTCCACTTT	CASSRTEYNSPLHF
TRBD1	TRBV6-1	TRBJ2-6	once	TGTGCCAGCAGTGGGAGAGACAGGGGCTCTGGGGCCAACGTCCTGACTTTC	CASSGRDRGSGANVLTF
TRBD1	TRBV4-1	TRBJ2-7	.	TGCGCCAGCAGCCAAGTACAGGGGATTGCCTACGAGCAGTACTTC	CASSQVQGIAYEQYF
.	TRBV19	TRBJ2-1	.	TGTGCCAGTAGTATTCGGACAGAGGTTTACAATGAGCAGTTCTTC	CASSIRTEVYNEQFF
TRBD2	TRBV28	TRBJ2-3	.	TGTGCCAGCAGTTTAGCCTTTAGCGGGGGAAGCACAGATACGCAGTATTTT	CASSLAFSGGSTDTQYF
.	TRBV14	TRBJ1-2	.	TGTGCCAGCAGCCAAGAGTCTCAAGCGTCGGGTGGCTACACCTTC	CASSQESQASGGYTF
.	TRBV30	TRBJ1-4	.	TGTGCCTGGAGTGTTCACGGGACAAGTGAAAAACTGTTTTTT	CAWSVHGTSEKLFF
TRBD1	TRBV9	TRBJ1-1	.	TGTGCCAGCAGCGTAGCAGGGGGATTGAACACTGAAGCTTTCTTT	CASSVAGGLNTEAFF
TRBD1	TRBV7-9	TRBJ1-1	.	TGTGCCAGCAGCTCAAGGGACAGGGACACTGAAGCTTTCTTT	CASSSRDRDTEAFF